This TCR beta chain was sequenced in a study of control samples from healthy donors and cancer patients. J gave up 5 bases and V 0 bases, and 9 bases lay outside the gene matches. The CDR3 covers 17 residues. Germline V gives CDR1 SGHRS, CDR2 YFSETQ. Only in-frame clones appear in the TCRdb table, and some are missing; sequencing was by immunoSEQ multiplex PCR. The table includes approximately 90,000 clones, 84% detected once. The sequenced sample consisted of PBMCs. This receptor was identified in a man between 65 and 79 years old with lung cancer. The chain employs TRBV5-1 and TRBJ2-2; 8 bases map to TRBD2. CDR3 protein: CASSLARRGAETGELFF. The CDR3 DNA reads TGCGCCAGCAGCTTGGCCAGGCGGGGGGCTGAAACCGGGGAGCTGTTTTTT.